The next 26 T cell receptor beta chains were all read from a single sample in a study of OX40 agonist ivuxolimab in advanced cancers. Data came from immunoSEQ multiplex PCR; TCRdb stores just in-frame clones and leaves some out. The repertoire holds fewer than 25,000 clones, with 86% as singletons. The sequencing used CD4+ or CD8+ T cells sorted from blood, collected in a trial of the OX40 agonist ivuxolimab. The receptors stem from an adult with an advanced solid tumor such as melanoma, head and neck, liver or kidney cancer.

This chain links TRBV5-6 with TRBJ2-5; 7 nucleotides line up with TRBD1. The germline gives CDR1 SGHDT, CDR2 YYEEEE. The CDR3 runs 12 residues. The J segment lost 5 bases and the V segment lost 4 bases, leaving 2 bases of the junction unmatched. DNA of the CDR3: TGTGCCAGCAGCCGGGACAGTGAGACCCAGTACTTC. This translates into CASSRDSETQYF.

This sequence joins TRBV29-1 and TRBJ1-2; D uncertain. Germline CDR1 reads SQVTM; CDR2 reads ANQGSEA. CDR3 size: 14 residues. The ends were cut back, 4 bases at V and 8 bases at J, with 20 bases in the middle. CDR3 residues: CSVAPLLAGGGYTF. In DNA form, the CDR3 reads TGCAGCGTTGCCCCTTTATTGGCGGGCGGGGGCTACACCTTC.

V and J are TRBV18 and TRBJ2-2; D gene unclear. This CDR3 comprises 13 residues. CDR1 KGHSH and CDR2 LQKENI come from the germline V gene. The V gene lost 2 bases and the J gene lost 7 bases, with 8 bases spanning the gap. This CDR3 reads CASSPTVYGELFF. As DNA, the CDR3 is TGTGCCAGCTCACCAACAGTTTACGGGGAGCTGTTTTTT.

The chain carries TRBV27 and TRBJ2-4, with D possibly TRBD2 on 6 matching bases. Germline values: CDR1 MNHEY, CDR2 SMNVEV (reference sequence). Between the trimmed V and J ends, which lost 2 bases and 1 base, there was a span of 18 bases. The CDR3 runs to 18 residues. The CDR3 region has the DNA TGTGCCAGCAGTTTAACCGGGACTCTTCCCCATGCCAAAAACATTCAGTACTTC. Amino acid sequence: CASSLTGTLPHAKNIQYF.

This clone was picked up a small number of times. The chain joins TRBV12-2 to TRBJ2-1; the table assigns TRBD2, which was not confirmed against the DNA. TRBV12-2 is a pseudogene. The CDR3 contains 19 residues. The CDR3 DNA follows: TGTGCAAGTCGCTGGTCCTTTCGGACTAGCGGGAACTCCTACAATGAGCAGTTCTTC. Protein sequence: CASRWSFRTSGNSYNEQFF.

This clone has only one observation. The CDR3 DNA reads as TGTGCCAGCAGTTTACCTACCATCCTCGGGACAGGGGGTACCTACAATGAGCAGTTCTTC. Residues: CASSLPTILGTGGTYNEQFF. The chain employs TRBV28 and TRBJ2-1; 11 bases match TRBD1. Germline V gene data show CDR1 as MDHEN and CDR2 as SYDVKM. Unmatched junction bases numbered 14, after V lost 2 bases and J lost 2 bases. The CDR3 has 20 amino acids. Complete variable domain (other parts from reference TRBV28 and TRBJ2-1): DVKVTQSSRYLVKRTGEKVFLECVQDMDHENMFWYRQDPGLGLRLIYFSYDVKMKEKGDIPEGYSVSREKKERFSLILESASTNQTSMYLCASSLPTILGTGGTYNEQFFGPGTRLTVL.

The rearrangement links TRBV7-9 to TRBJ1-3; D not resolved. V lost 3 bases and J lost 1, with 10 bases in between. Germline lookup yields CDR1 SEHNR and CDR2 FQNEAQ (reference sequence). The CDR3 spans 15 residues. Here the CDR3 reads CASSFGVTSGNTIYF. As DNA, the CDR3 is TGTGCCAGCAGCTTCGGGGTAACTTCTGGAAACACCATATATTTT.

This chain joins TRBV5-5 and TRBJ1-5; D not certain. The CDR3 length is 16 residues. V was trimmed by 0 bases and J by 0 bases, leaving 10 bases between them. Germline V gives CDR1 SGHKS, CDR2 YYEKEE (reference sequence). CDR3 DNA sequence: TGTGCCAGCAGCTTGGGGAGCCTTTATAGCAATCAGCCCCAGCATTTT. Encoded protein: CASSLGSLYSNQPQHF. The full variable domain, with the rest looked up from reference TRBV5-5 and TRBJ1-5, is DAGVTQSPTHLIKTRGQQVTLRCSPISGHKSVSWYQQVLGQGPQFIFQYYEKEERGRGNFPDRFSARQFPNYSSELNVNALLLGDSALYLCASSLGSLYSNQPQHFGDGTRLSIL.

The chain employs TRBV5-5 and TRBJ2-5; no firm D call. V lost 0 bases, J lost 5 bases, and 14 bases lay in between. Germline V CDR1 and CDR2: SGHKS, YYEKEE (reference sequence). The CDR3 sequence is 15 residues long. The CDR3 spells CASSLEYGVRETQYF. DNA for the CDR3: TGTGCCAGCAGCTTGGAATATGGCGTGCGGGAGACCCAGTACTTC.

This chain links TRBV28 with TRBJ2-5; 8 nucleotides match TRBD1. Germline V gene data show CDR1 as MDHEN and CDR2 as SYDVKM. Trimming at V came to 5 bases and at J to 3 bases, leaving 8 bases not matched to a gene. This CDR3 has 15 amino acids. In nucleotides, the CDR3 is TGTGCCAGCAGTCCACGGACAGGGATAGAAGAGACCCAGTACTTC. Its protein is CASSPRTGIEETQYF.

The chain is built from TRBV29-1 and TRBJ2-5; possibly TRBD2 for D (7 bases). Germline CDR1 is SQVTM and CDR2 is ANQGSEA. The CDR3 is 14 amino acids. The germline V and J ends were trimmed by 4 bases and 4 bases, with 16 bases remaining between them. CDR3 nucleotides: TGCAGCGTTGTCCCTCGGGGGGCTGGAGAGACCCAGTACTTC. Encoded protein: CSVVPRGAGETQYF.

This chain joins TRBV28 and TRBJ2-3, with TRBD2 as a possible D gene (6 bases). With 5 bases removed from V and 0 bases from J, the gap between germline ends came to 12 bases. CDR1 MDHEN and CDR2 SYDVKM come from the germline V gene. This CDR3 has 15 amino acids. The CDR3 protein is CASSTLASSTDTQYF. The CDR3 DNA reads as TGTGCCAGCAGTACCCTAGCGTCTAGCACAGATACGCAGTATTTT.

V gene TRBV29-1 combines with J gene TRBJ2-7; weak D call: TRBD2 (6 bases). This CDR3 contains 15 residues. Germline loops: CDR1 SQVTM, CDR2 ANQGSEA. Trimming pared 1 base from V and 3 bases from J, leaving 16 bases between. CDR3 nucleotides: TGCAGCGTTGAAGGGGTGGGCAGGGAGGACTACGAGCAGTACTTC. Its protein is CSVEGVGREDYEQYF.

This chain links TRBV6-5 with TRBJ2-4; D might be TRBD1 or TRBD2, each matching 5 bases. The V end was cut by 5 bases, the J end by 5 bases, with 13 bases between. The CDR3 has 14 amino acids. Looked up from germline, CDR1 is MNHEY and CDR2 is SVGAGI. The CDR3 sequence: CASSPYPGQNIQYF. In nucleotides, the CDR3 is TGTGCCAGCAGTCCATACCCGGGACAAAACATTCAGTACTTC.

CDR3 sequence: CASSDWGQPQHF. The CDR3 region has the DNA TGTGCCAGCAGTGATTGGGGTCAGCCCCAGCATTTT. The J gene is TRBJ1-5, the V gene TRBV2; D is undetermined. From germline, CDR1 is SNHLY and CDR2 FYNNEI. The CDR3 runs to 12 residues. V lost 3 bases and J lost 6, with 6 bases in between.

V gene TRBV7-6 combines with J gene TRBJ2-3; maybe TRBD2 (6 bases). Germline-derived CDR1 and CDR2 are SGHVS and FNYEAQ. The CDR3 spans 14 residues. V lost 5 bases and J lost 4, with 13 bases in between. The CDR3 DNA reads TGTGCCAGCAGCCAAAGGGCGGGGTCAGATACGCAGTATTTT. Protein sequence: CASSQRAGSDTQYF. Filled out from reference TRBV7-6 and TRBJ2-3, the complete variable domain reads GAGVSQSPRYKVTKRGQDVALRCDPISGHVSLYWYRQALGQGPEFLTYFNYEAQQDKSGLPNDRFSAERPEGSISTLTIQRTEQRDSAMYRCASSQRAGSDTQYFGPGTRLTVL.

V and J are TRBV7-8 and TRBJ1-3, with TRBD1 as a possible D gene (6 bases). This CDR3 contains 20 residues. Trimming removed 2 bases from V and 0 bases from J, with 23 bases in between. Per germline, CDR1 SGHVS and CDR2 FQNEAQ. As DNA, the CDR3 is TGTGCCAGCAGCTTATGGGGGATGGACAGTCGGCGTCACTCTGGAAACACCATATATTTT. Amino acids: CASSLWGMDSRRHSGNTIYF.

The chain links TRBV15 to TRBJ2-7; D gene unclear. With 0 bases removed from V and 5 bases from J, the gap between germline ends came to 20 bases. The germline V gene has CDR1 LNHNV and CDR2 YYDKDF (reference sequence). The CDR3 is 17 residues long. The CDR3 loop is CATSRDNKRESLNEQYF. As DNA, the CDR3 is TGTGCCACCAGCAGAGATAATAAAAGGGAATCCCTCAACGAGCAGTACTTC.

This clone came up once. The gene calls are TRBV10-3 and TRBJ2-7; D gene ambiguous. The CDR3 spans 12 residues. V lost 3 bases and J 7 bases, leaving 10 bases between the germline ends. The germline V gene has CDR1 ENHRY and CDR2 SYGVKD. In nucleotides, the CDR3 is TGTGCCATCAGTGACCCGGGCCAGGAGCAGTACTTC. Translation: CAISDPGQEQYF.

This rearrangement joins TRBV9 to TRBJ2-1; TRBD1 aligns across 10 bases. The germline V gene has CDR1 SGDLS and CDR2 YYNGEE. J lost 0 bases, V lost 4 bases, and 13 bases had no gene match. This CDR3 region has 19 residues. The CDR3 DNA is TGTGCCAGCAGCTCTCCCGGGACAGGGGCTCAGAGCTCCTACAATGAGCAGTTCTTC. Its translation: CASSSPGTGAQSSYNEQFF.

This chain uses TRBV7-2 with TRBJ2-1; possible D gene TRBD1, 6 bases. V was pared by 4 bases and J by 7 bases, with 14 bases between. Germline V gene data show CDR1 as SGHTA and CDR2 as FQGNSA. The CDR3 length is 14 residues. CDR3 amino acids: CASSYRRGTNEQFF. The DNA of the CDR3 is TGTGCCAGCAGCTATCGAAGGGGGACAAATGAGCAGTTCTTC.

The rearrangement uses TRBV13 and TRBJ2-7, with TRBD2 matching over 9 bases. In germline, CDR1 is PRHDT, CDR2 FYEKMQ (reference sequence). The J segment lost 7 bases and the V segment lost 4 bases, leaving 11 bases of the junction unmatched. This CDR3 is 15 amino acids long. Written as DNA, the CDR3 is TGTGCCAGCAGCTCTAAGACTAGCGGTTACCGGGAGCAGTACTTC. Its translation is CASSSKTSGYREQYF.

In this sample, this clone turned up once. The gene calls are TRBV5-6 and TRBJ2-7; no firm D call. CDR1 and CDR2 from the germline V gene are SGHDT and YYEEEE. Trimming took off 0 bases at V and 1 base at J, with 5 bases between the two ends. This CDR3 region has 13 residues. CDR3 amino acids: CASSLGRSYEQYF. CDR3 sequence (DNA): TGTGCCAGCAGCTTGGGCAGGTCCTACGAGCAGTACTTC.

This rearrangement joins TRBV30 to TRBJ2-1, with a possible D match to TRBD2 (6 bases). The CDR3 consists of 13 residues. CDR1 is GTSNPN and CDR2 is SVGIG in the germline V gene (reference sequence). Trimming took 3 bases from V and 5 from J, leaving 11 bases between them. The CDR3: CAWSPGLHNEQFF. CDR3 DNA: TGTGCCTGGAGCCCGGGACTCCACAATGAGCAGTTCTTC.

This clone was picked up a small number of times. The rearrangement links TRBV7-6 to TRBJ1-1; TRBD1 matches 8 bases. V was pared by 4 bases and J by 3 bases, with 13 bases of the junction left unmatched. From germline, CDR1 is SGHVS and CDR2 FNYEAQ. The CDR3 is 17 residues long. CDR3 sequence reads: CASSSGTGGFRDTEAFF. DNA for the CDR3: TGTGCCAGCAGCTCAGGGACAGGAGGATTTAGAGACACTGAAGCTTTCTTT.

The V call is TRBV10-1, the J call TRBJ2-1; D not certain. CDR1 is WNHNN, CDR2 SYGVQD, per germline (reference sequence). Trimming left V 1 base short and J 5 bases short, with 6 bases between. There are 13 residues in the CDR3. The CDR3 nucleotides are TGCGCCAGCAGTGAGTACCTTAACAATGAGCAGTTCTTC. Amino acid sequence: CASSEYLNNEQFF.